This T cell receptor beta chain comes out of a study of blood T cell repertoires in COVID-19. Across the whole study: In each case, the material was cDNA or gDNA derived from T cells, B-cell-depleted T cells, or PBMCs.

Here immunoSEQ multiplex PCR was the method, and the copy in TCRdb shows in-frame clones only, minus some. This table has roughly 240,000 clones, roughly 86% appearing once. CDR1 is MNHEY, CDR2 SMNVEV, per germline (reference sequence). Deletions cut 5 bases from V and 3 bases from J, with 16 bases between. The CDR3 totals 16 residues. The source of this sequence is a woman aged 55-69 years who had recovered from COVID-19. The sample comprised peripheral blood. The V call is TRBV27, the J call TRBJ1-4, with a possible D match to TRBD1 (6 bases). The CDR3 protein is CASSPRGTNPNEKLFF. CDR3 nucleotide sequence: TGTGCCAGCAGTCCAAGGGGGACAAACCCTAATGAAAAACTGTTTTTT.